The 11 T cell receptor beta chains in this list originate from one sample, sequenced in a study of Graves' ophthalmopathy and Graves' hyperthyroidism. The sequenced template was RNA, covering the TCR beta CDR3 region. An initial RT-PCR round employing HTBI primers preceded a second-round multiplex PCR. MiXCR, run by TCRdb on the multiplex PCR reads, gives a single entry per CDR3 protein. The table has 600,000 to 700,000 distinct CDR3 sequences, more than 40% seen once. The source material was peripheral blood. The source is an adult man with Graves' ophthalmopathy.

This clonotype appeared once. The chain has TRBV2 and TRBJ2-5; the D gene could be TRBD1 or TRBD2 (5 bases each). The CDR3 is made up of 12 amino acids. The germline V gene has CDR1 SNHLY and CDR2 FYNNEI. The CDR3 DNA reads TGTGCTACCAGTAGCAGGGAGAAGACCCAGTACTTC. It is translated as CATSSREKTQYF.

V gene TRBV24-1 combines with J gene TRBJ2-1; TRBD2 matches at 10 bases. Germline V gene lookup returns CDR1 KGHDR and CDR2 SFDVKD. With V trimmed by 0 bases and J by 5 bases, 3 bases remained unmatched. This CDR3 comprises 16 residues. CDR3 nucleotides: TGTGCCACCAGTGATTTGGGGACTAGCGTACACAATGAGCAGTTCTTC. Encoded protein: CATSDLGTSVHNEQFF.

The V call is TRBV12-3 or TRBV12-4, the J call TRBJ2-5, with 9 bases matching TRBD1. The CDR3 length is 17 residues. For the CDR3, the DNA is TGTGCTAGTGGTTTGGGCACCCTCGGACAGGGGAAAGAGACCCAGTACTTC. This codes for CASGLGTLGQGKETQYF.

The CDR3 spells CASSYLGSFDSAGTQYF. CDR3 in DNA: TGTGCCAGCAGTTACTTGGGGTCTTTTGACAGCGCAGGGACCCAGTACTTC. This chain uses TRBV6-6 with TRBJ2-5; perhaps TRBD1 as D (5 bases). The CDR3 contains 17 residues. Germline loops: CDR1 MNHNY, CDR2 SVGAGI (reference sequence). Trimming stripped 1 base from V and 7 bases from J, with 22 bases between.

This chain connects TRBV7-2 to TRBJ2-3, with TRBD1 matching over 9 bases. This CDR3 region has 15 residues. Trimming took 0 bases from V and 3 from J; bases not matched to a gene: 1. The germline V gene has CDR1 SGHTA and CDR2 FQGNSA. CDR3 loop: CASSLAGQGTDTQYF. As DNA, the CDR3 is TGTGCCAGCAGCTTAGCGGGACAGGGTACAGATACGCAGTATTTT.

This clonotype turned up a few times. The CDR3 loop reads CASSFGPDNYGYTF. DNA for the CDR3: TGTGCCAGCAGTTTTGGGCCAGATAACTATGGCTACACCTTC. The chain recombines TRBV12-3 or TRBV12-4 with TRBJ1-2; no reliable D call. The CDR3 extends over 14 amino acids. V was pared by 3 bases and J by 1 base, with 9 bases between.

This CDR3 is CASSARETGGYTF. The CDR3, as DNA: TGTGCCAGCAGTGCTCGAGAGACAGGGGGCTACACCTTC. The J gene is TRBJ1-2, the V gene TRBV25-1; TRBD1 agrees at 7 bases. The CDR3 is 13 residues long. The germline V gene has CDR1 MGHDK and CDR2 SYGVNS. V lost 4 bases, J lost 8 bases, and 7 bases stayed unmatched.

In the case of this clonotype: This clone may be a read error of a much larger clone one base away. The chain uses TRBV7-9 and TRBJ1-2, with D unresolved. Germline loops: CDR1 SEHNR, CDR2 FQNEAQ (reference sequence). V gave up 5 bases and J gave up 0 bases, with 16 bases separating them. CDR3 length: 16 amino acids. CDR3 region: CASSHREDPANYGYTF. The CDR3 bases are TGTGCCAGCAGCCACAGAGAGGATCCAGCTAACTATGGCTACACCTTC. The full variable domain, its missing parts supplied by reference TRBV7-9 and TRBJ1-2, is DTGVSQNPRHKITKRGQNVTFRCDPISEHNRLYWYRQTLGQGPEFLTYFQNEAQLEKSRLLSDRFSAERPKGSFSTLEIQRTEQGDSAMYLCASSHREDPANYGYTFGSGTRLTVV.

A few counts support this clonotype. In DNA form, the CDR3 reads TGTGCCAGCAGTTTCGTAGGTGGCGAAGCTTTCTTT. Translating gives CASSFVGGEAFF. The chain uses TRBV12-3 or TRBV12-4 and TRBJ1-1; unclear D gene. The CDR3 runs 12 residues. V was pared by 3 bases and J by 8 bases, with 10 bases between.

This chain connects TRBV2 to TRBJ2-2; 7 positions agree with TRBD1. This CDR3 spans 18 amino acids. Germline V gives CDR1 SNHLY, CDR2 FYNNEI. After removal of 6 bases from V and 0 bases from J, the junction contained 13 bases not matched to a gene. The CDR3 loop is CASSDEFPTGTNTGELFF. The CDR3, as DNA: TGTGCCAGCAGCGATGAATTTCCGACAGGGACGAACACCGGGGAGCTGTTTTTT.

This clonotype was seen repeatedly, ten times or more. V gene TRBV7-6 combines with J gene TRBJ2-7; 7 bases line up with TRBD2. Germline V gene sequence: CDR1 SGHVS, CDR2 FNYEAQ. After removal of 6 bases from V and 7 bases from J, the junction contained 12 bases not matched to a gene. The CDR3 is 14 amino acids. The CDR3 spells CASSAGGGTREQYF. CDR3 nucleotides: TGTGCCAGCAGTGCCGGCGGGGGAACGAGAGAGCAGTACTTC.